These 24 T cell receptor beta chains came from one sample sequenced in a study of CD8+ T cells in alopecia areata. Treatment indicated: oral pan-JAK inhibitor, 5-10 mg twice daily. Following RNA extraction, reverse transcription yielded cDNA that acted as the sequencing template. TCRdb's copy holds only in-frame clones and misses some; the assay was immunoSEQ multiplex PCR. The profile shows over 150,000 clones, roughly 60% of them singletons. Sequencing was performed on CD4+ T cells sorted from blood, taken at week 24, from a patient treated with tofacitinib. These receptors all come from a human donor with alopecia areata.

The gene calls are TRBV18 and TRBJ2-2; D remains unclear. Trimming cost V 5 bases and J 1 base, with 8 bases left between them. Germline values: CDR1 KGHSH, CDR2 LQKENI. CDR3 length: 14 residues. This CDR3 reads CASSSAGNTGELFF. The CDR3, as DNA: TGTGCCAGCTCATCAGCAGGGAACACCGGGGAGCTGTTTTTT.

This clone was counted only a few times. This chain uses TRBV7-2 with TRBJ2-5; 9 bases line up with TRBD2. Trimming at V came to 1 base and at J to 5 bases, leaving 14 bases not matched to a gene. The CDR3 is made up of 18 amino acids. Germline CDR1 SGHTA, CDR2 FQGNSA. CDR3 sequence (DNA): TGTGCCAGCAGCTTAGAGGTAGCGGGGGCTCCGATGGGGGAGACCCAGTACTTC. Translation gives CASSLEVAGAPMGETQYF.

The chain carries TRBV29-1 and TRBJ2-3; no clear D. This CDR3 has 12 residues. The V gene's germline CDR1 is SQVTM and CDR2 ANQGSEA. Trimming cost V 8 bases and J 4 bases, with 13 bases left between them. CDR3: CSPRLLADTQYF. CDR3 nucleotides: TGCAGCCCGCGCCTTCTTGCAGATACGCAGTATTTT.

The rearrangement uses TRBV5-6 and TRBJ2-7; TRBD2 is a possible D gene (6 bases). V lost 4 bases and J lost 2, with 16 bases in between. The CDR3 totals 15 residues. Germline V gene sequence: CDR1 SGHDT, CDR2 YYEEEE. The CDR3 region has the DNA TGTGCCAGCAGCGACGGGGGTGGCCAGCCCTACGAGCAGTACTTC. Its translation is CASSDGGGQPYEQYF.

The count of this clone is one. The chain has TRBV4-1 and TRBJ2-5, with 8 bases identical to TRBD1. Germline CDR1 reads MGHRA; CDR2 reads YSYEKL. V was clipped by 0 bases and J by 2 bases; unmatched bases: 2. CDR3 length equals 15 residues. The CDR3 is CASSQDGTGQETQYF. In nucleotides, the CDR3 is TGCGCCAGCAGCCAAGATGGGACAGGACAAGAGACCCAGTACTTC.

For the CDR3, the DNA is TGTGCCAGCAGCTTCCGTGGGGCCGACAACTATGGCTACACCTTC. Translation gives CASSFRGADNYGYTF. The genes are TRBV7-2 and TRBJ1-2; TRBD1 might be the D (5 bases). Trimming removed 3 bases at V and 2 bases at J, with 13 bases between. The CDR3 spans 15 residues. Germline lookup yields CDR1 SGHTA and CDR2 FQGNSA. The whole variable domain, remainder taken from reference TRBV7-2 and TRBJ1-2, is GAGVSQSPSNKVTEKGKDVELRCDPISGHTALYWYRQSLGQGLEFLIYFQGNSAPDKSGLPSDRFSAERTGGSVSTLTIQRTQQEDSAVYLCASSFRGADNYGYTFGSGTRLTVV.

V and J are TRBV7-9 and TRBJ2-1; 12 nucleotides match TRBD2. This CDR3 is 16 amino acids long. Trimming removed 4 bases from V and 15 bases from J; junction bases left unmatched: 16. Germline V CDR1 and CDR2: SEHNR, FQNEAQ (reference sequence). Here the CDR3 reads CASSSILRLAGANPFF. In nucleotides, the CDR3 is TGTGCCAGCAGCTCCATCCTACGACTAGCGGGAGCTAACCCGTTCTTC.

The chain has TRBV19 and TRBJ1-1, with TRBD1 identical over 8 bases. The germline V gene encodes CDR1 LNHDA and CDR2 SQIVND (reference sequence). The CDR3 is 14 residues long. Trimming at V came to 6 bases and at J to 1 base, leaving 4 bases not matched to a gene. CDR3 sequence: CASRLTGANTEAFF. As DNA, the CDR3 is TGTGCCAGTAGGCTGACAGGGGCGAACACTGAAGCTTTCTTT.

V gene TRBV6-5 combines with J gene TRBJ2-5, with 8 nucleotides matching TRBD2. The trim removed 6 bases at V and 5 bases at J, leaving 11 bases unmatched. The CDR3 runs to 15 residues. CDR1 is MNHEY, CDR2 SVGAGI, per germline. This chain's CDR3 is CASSRLSGMRETQYF. The CDR3 DNA reads as TGTGCCAGCAGCCGCCTTAGCGGGATGCGTGAGACCCAGTACTTC.

V is TRBV5-6 and J is TRBJ1-1; D possibly corresponds to TRBD1 (6 bases). The ends were cut back, 4 bases at V and 4 bases at J, with 14 bases in the middle. CDR3 size: 14 residues. Germline-derived CDR1 and CDR2 are SGHDT and YYEEEE. This chain's CDR3 is CASSGQLGGTEAFF. As DNA, the CDR3 is TGTGCCAGCAGCGGACAGTTAGGGGGCACTGAAGCTTTCTTT.

This clone was counted between two and nine times. The V gene is TRBV11-2, the J gene TRBJ2-1; D remains unclear. The V gene lost 2 bases and the J gene lost 1 base, with 12 bases spanning the gap. Germline V gene sequence: CDR1 SGHAT, CDR2 FQNNGV. This CDR3 region has 16 residues. The CDR3 bases are TGTGCCAGCAGCTTAAAAACGGGCCTTTCCTACAATGAGCAGTTCTTC. Protein sequence: CASSLKTGLSYNEQFF.

The V and J genes are TRBV29-1 and TRBJ2-7, with 7 bases matching TRBD2. This CDR3 has 15 residues. The ends lost 6 bases at V and 2 bases at J; junction bases unmatched: 13. Germline assignment: CDR1 SQVTM and CDR2 ANQGSEA. The CDR3 is CSVNKGAGSTYEQYF. Here the CDR3 DNA reads TGCAGCGTCAACAAAGGAGCGGGGAGTACCTACGAGCAGTACTTC.

As DNA, the CDR3 is TGTGCCAGCAGCCCCTACCGGACCAGGAACACTGAAGCTTTCTTT. It specifies CASSPYRTRNTEAFF. The V gene is TRBV14, the J gene TRBJ1-1; D uncertain. Germline V gives CDR1 SGHDN, CDR2 FVKESK. Trimming took 4 bases from V and 1 from J, leaving 13 bases between them. CDR3 length: 15 amino acids.

The chain employs TRBV29-1 and TRBJ1-3; perhaps TRBD1 as D (6 bases). V gave up 4 bases and J gave up 0 bases, with 16 bases separating them. The CDR3 runs to 16 residues. Germline loops: CDR1 SQVTM, CDR2 ANQGSEA. The CDR3 sequence: CSVGDGGGASGNTIYF. The CDR3 DNA reads as TGCAGCGTTGGTGACGGCGGGGGCGCCTCTGGAAACACCATATATTTT.

This chain connects TRBV7-8 to TRBJ1-5; D not resolved. Trimming took off 3 bases at V and 8 bases at J, with 14 bases between the two ends. The length of the CDR3 is 14 residues. The germline gives CDR1 SGHVS, CDR2 FQNEAQ. In nucleotides, the CDR3 is TGTGCCAGCAGCTTTACCATGGACCTCGAGCCCCAGCATTTT. Its translation is CASSFTMDLEPQHF.

For the CDR3, the DNA is TGTGCCAGCAGCTTAGCGGGAGGAGGCAATGAGCAGTTCTTC. It encodes CASSLAGGGNEQFF. This chain connects TRBV7-9 to TRBJ2-1; D is possibly TRBD2 (6 bases). CDR1 and CDR2 from the germline V gene are SEHNR and FQNEAQ (reference sequence). V was cut by 0 bases and J by 6 bases, with 9 bases left in between. CDR3 length: 14 residues. The entire variable domain, with the rest obtained from reference TRBV7-9 and TRBJ2-1, is as follows: DTGVSQNPRHKITKRGQNVTFRCDPISEHNRLYWYRQTLGQGPEFLTYFQNEAQLEKSRLLSDRFSAERPKGSFSTLEIQRTEQGDSAMYLCASSLAGGGNEQFFGPGTRLTVL.

The rearrangement joins TRBV2 to TRBJ1-1; a weak D match, TRBD1 (6 bases). Germline CDR1 and CDR2: SNHLY and FYNNEI. The CDR3 totals 15 residues. The V and J ends lost 4 bases and 0 bases respectively, with 12 bases between them. The CDR3 sequence: CASSAQGRVNTEAFF. CDR3 in DNA: TGTGCCAGCAGTGCACAGGGAAGGGTGAACACTGAAGCTTTCTTT.

This clone occurred a few times. The rearrangement joins TRBV30 to TRBJ1-2, with D perhaps matching TRBD1 (5 bases). Germline loops: CDR1 GTSNPN, CDR2 SVGIG (reference sequence). The length of the CDR3 is 14 residues. Trimming took 0 bases from V and 8 from J, leaving 16 bases between them. The CDR3 spells CAWSVLSGLGGYTF. The DNA of the CDR3 is TGTGCCTGGAGTGTGCTCTCAGGGTTAGGCGGCTACACCTTC.

This sequence joins TRBV9 and TRBJ2-5, with 9 positions matching TRBD1. Looked up from germline, CDR1 is SGDLS and CDR2 is YYNGEE. This CDR3 is built from 14 residues. Trimming cost V 4 bases and J 2 bases; bases outside gene matches: 3. The CDR3 region is CASSPGTGQETQYF. CDR3 DNA: TGTGCCAGCAGCCCAGGGACAGGGCAAGAGACCCAGTACTTC.

The V call is TRBV4-1, the J call TRBJ2-5; a weak D match, TRBD2 (6 bases). Germline V lookup: CDR1 MGHRA, CDR2 YSYEKL. This CDR3 region has 15 residues. V was pared by 3 bases and J by 1 base, with 12 bases between. For the CDR3, the DNA is TGCGCCAGCAGCCACCCTCCGGAGGGCCAAGAGACCCAGTACTTC. Translated, it gives CASSHPPEGQETQYF.

The chain recombines TRBV9 with TRBJ2-1; D might be TRBD1 or TRBD2, each matching 6 bases. This CDR3 has 16 amino acids. CDR1 SGDLS and CDR2 YYNGEE come from the germline V gene. The V end lost 2 bases, the J end lost 7 bases, and 19 bases lay between the germline ends. The CDR3 coding sequence is TGTGCCAGCAGCGTCGGAGGGGGAAGGACGGGGAATGAGCAGTTCTTC. Residues: CASSVGGGRTGNEQFF.

The chain uses TRBV4-2 and TRBJ1-1, with 7 nucleotides matching TRBD1. With V trimmed by 4 bases and J by 1 base, 3 bases remained unmatched. This CDR3 has 14 amino acids. CDR1 is LGHNA and CDR2 is YNFKEQ in the germline V gene. CDR3 sequence reads: CASSLGQENTEAFF. CDR3 DNA sequence: TGTGCCAGCAGCCTAGGACAGGAGAACACTGAAGCTTTCTTT.

The chain employs TRBV6-5 and TRBJ2-1, with 9 bases that match TRBD2. J was trimmed by 12 bases and V by 6 bases; bases with no gene match: 6. The CDR3 runs to 12 residues. Germline CDR1 is MNHEY and CDR2 is SVGAGI. The CDR3 here is CASRRAGGGQFF. In DNA, the CDR3 is TGTGCCAGCAGGAGAGCGGGAGGCGGGCAGTTCTTC.

The chain is built from TRBV6-1 and TRBJ1-4; 7 bases align to TRBD1. The CDR3 has 15 residues. Looked up from germline, CDR1 is MNHNS and CDR2 is SASEGT. V trimming: 5 bases; J trimming: 3 bases; junction bases outside the gene matches: 6. The CDR3 sequence is CASSFQGTANEKLFF. The CDR3 nucleotides are TGTGCCAGCAGTTTCCAGGGGACAGCTAATGAAAAACTGTTTTTT.